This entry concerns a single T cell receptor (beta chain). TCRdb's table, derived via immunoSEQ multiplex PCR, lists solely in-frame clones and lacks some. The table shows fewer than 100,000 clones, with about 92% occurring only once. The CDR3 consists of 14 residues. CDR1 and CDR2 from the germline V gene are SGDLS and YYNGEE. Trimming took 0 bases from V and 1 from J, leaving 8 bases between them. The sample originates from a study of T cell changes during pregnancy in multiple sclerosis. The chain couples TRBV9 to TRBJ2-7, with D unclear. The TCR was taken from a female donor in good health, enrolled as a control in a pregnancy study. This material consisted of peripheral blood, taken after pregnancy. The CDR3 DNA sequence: TGTGCCAGCAGCGTAGCCGAGTCGTCCTACGAGCAGTACTTC. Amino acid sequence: CASSVAESSYEQYF.